This record looks at one TCR beta chain sequence and its context. The antigen is unknown. This sample is part of a study of T cells expressing NK-cell markers. Looking at the study overall: With respect to HCMV, seven of the eight sequenced donors were seropositive, and one was seronegative. General observations from the study: More than five donors had dominant NKG2C+ clonotypes that comprised about 1.0-8% of their CD8+ T cells. HCMV specificity was not established for the expanded NKG2C+ T cell clones.

The CDR3 has 19 residues. Libraries used 5'RACE template switching adding universal primer site and UMIs. After re-calling the 5' RACE reads, TCRdb lists one entry per CDR3 protein, DNA absent. This sample's table reports 550,000 or so distinct CDR3 sequences. The J gene is TRBJ2-4, the V gene TRBV21-1; TCRdb gives TRBD1 as the D gene, but with no DNA this cannot be confirmed. TRBV21-1 is classified as a pseudogene. This sequence originates from a man aged 18 to 29 in good health. Sequencing was done on a sample of blood T cells: a sorted CD56 or NKG2C T cell subset, CD4+ or CD8+ T cells, or bulk PBMC T cells (not recorded which). The CDR3 sequence: CASSKVGGQAKRAKNIQYF.